This entry features one T cell receptor beta chain sequence. Assay: immunoSEQ multiplex PCR; the TCRdb copy retains only in-frame clones and omits some. This sample has about 400,000 clones, with 88% found just once. CDR1 and CDR2 (germline): KGHSH, LQKENI. The V end was cut by 6 bases, the J end by 5 bases, with 10 bases between. This CDR3 region has 13 residues. This sample is part of a study of blood T cell repertoires in COVID-19. In the study overall: T cells, B-cell-depleted T cells, or PBMCs supplied cDNA or gDNA.

Participant-given clinical history determined each cohort assignment. This receptor was obtained from a woman between 40 and 50 years old with acute COVID-19. The sequenced sample consisted of PBMCs or T cells enriched from blood (not recorded which). The rearrangement uses TRBV18 and TRBJ1-4; no reliable D call. The CDR3 DNA follows: TGTGCCAGCTCGGGCTGGGAGAATGAAAAACTGTTTTTT. It yields the protein CASSGWENEKLFF.